The clone carrying this T cell receptor (beta chain) was counted only a few times. The antigen is not known. The CDR3 has 16 amino acids. J was trimmed by 2 bases and V by 2 bases; bases with no gene match: 10. Per the germline V gene, CDR1 is SGHKS and CDR2 is YYEKEE (reference sequence). The sample is drawn from a study of identical twins. From the 5' RACE reads, TCRdb called clonotypes with MiXCR, one entry per CDR3 protein. Of nearly 650,000 distinct CDR3 sequences listed, about 7% are singletons. Study-wide points: Invariant MAIT and iNKT cells may have partly biased zero-insertion analyses. Weaker excess twin sharing was observed in beta out-of-frame sequences. Its conclusions, products of cross-sectional statistical analysis, did not come from following the same donors. Out-of-frame alpha sequences common to twins exhibited an excess of low generation probability.

The data were also submitted as part of a second study, on yellow fever vaccine responses in identical twins.

The sequenced material came from PBMCs. This TCR came from a young woman in good health. The chain uses TRBV5-5 and TRBJ2-7, with 7 bases aligning to TRBD1. The CDR3 loop is CASSFTPGTAPYEQYF. The CDR3 bases are TGTGCCAGCAGCTTCACCCCCGGGACAGCACCCTACGAGCAGTACTTC.